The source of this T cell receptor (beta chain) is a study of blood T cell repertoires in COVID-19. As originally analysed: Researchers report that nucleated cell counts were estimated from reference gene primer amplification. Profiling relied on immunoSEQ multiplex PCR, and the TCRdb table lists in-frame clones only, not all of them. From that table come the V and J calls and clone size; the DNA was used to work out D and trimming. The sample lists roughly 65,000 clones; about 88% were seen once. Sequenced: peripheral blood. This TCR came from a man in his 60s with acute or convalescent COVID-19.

This CDR3 reads CASSRGDSGNTIYF. DNA of the CDR3: TGTGCCAGCTCACGGGGGGATTCTGGAAACACCATATATTTT. The chain recombines TRBV18 with TRBJ1-3; D possibly corresponds to TRBD1 (5 bases). The CDR3 runs 14 residues. CDR1 is KGHSH, CDR2 LQKENI, per germline. Trimming removed 4 bases from V and 1 base from J, with 8 bases in between. Variable domain in full (rest from reference TRBV18 and TRBJ1-3): NAGVMQNPRHLVRRRGQEARLRCSPMKGHSHVYWYRQLPEEGLKFMVYLQKENIIDESGMPKERFSAEFPKEGPSILRIQQVVRGDSAAYFCASSRGDSGNTIYFGEGSWLTVV.